The 23 T cell receptor beta chains reported below all come from one sample, sequenced in a study of T-cell reconstitution after alpha-beta-depleted transplantation in children. TCRbeta library preparation incorporated unique molecular identifiers. TCRdb processed the PCR reads anew with MiXCR; each CDR3 protein has one entry. This table has hundreds of thousands of distinct CDR3 sequences, 12% appearing once. The specimen comprised PBMCs from the stem cell graft donor, sampled from the stem cell graft. These receptors came from a human donor who donated a stem cell graft to a child with acute lymphoblastic leukemia.

There are many counts of this clonotype. J is TRBJ2-1 and V is TRBV20-1; D gene unclear. Per germline, CDR1 DFQATT and CDR2 SNEGSKA (reference sequence). The V and J ends lost 6 bases and 12 bases respectively, with 21 bases between them. CDR3 length: 13 amino acids. The CDR3: CSADPRQPPGQFF. The CDR3 coding sequence is TGCAGTGCCGATCCTCGGCAACCCCCTGGGCAGTTCTTC.

V gene TRBV19 combines with J gene TRBJ2-1, with a tentative D call TRBD2 (7 bases). CDR3 length equals 13 residues. CDR1 and CDR2 (germline): LNHDA, SQIVND (reference sequence). The ends were cut back, 8 bases at V and 4 bases at J, with 12 bases in the middle. The CDR3: CASGGGPYNEQFF. The CDR3 DNA sequence: TGTGCCAGTGGGGGGGGCCCTTACAATGAGCAGTTCTTC.

This clonotype was recorded many times. This chain joins TRBV20-1 and TRBJ2-1; D is perhaps TRBD1 or TRBD2 (5 bases each). V shed 2 bases and J shed 5 bases, with 16 bases lying between them. CDR3 length: 15 residues. CDR1 and CDR2 from the germline V gene are DFQATT and SNEGSKA (reference sequence). The CDR3 loop reads CSARMGTAPHNEQFF. The CDR3 bases are TGCAGTGCTAGAATGGGGACCGCCCCCCACAATGAGCAGTTCTTC.

This clonotype was recorded many times. The chain carries TRBV20-1 and TRBJ1-1, with D hard to call. The CDR3 loop spans 14 amino acids. The germline V and J ends were trimmed by 4 bases and 1 base, with 13 bases remaining between them. CDR1 is DFQATT, CDR2 SNEGSKA, per germline (reference sequence). CDR3 protein: CSAIPGSRNTEAFF. CDR3 coding DNA: TGCAGTGCTATCCCTGGGTCCAGGAACACTGAAGCTTTCTTT.

This clonotype came up many times. CDR3 loop: CASSTGTDQETQYF. CDR3 bases: TGCGCCAGCAGCACGGGGACTGACCAAGAGACCCAGTACTTC. This chain joins TRBV5-1 and TRBJ2-5; a weak D match, TRBD2 (6 bases). The CDR3 has 14 residues. Germline CDR1 is SGHRS and CDR2 is YFSETQ. Trimming took off 4 bases at V and 0 bases at J, with 10 bases between the two ends.

In its sample, this clonotype was seen many times. The V gene is TRBV5-1, the J gene TRBJ1-2, with D unclear. V lost 0 bases, J lost 2 bases, and 8 bases lay in between. This CDR3 has 14 amino acids. Germline V gives CDR1 SGHRS, CDR2 YFSETQ. CDR3 nucleotide sequence: TGCGCCAGCAGCTTGGGCAGTCGGAACTATGGCTACACCTTC. This gives the protein CASSLGSRNYGYTF. Full variable domain (remainder filled in from reference TRBV5-1 and TRBJ1-2): KAGVTQTPRYLIKTRGQQVTLSCSPISGHRSVSWYQQTPGQGLQFLFEYFSETQRNKGNFPGRFSGRQFSNSRSEMNVSTLELGDSALYLCASSLGSRNYGYTFGSGTRLTVV.

This clonotype was observed a handful of times. This chain joins TRBV5-4 and TRBJ2-3; possible D gene TRBD1, 6 bases. CDR1 is SGHNT and CDR2 is YYREEE in the germline V gene (reference sequence). This CDR3 is 16 amino acids long. V gave up 4 bases and J gave up 3 bases, with 18 bases separating them. Written as DNA, the CDR3 is TGTGCCAGCAGCCCCTCTCCAGGGGAGAGGACAGATACGCAGTATTTT. This encodes CASSPSPGERTDTQYF.

This clonotype was seen ten or more times. The rearrangement links TRBV20-1 to TRBJ1-1, with no clear D. CDR1 and CDR2 (germline): DFQATT, SNEGSKA (reference sequence). Trimming left V 6 bases short and J 6 bases short, with 14 bases between. CDR3 length equals 12 residues. Here the CDR3 DNA reads TGCAGTGCAAGTACGGGTGTTGCTGAAGCTTTCTTT. It is translated as CSASTGVAEAFF.

This clonotype was counted at least ten times. The V and J genes are TRBV12-3 or TRBV12-4 and TRBJ1-2; 7 nucleotides align to TRBD1. This CDR3 spans 15 amino acids. Unmatched junction bases numbered 9, after V lost 5 bases and J lost 3 bases. The CDR3 region is CASSPNRGRDYGYTF. The CDR3, as DNA: TGTGCCAGCAGTCCGAACAGGGGACGGGACTATGGCTACACCTTC.

This clonotype was seen just once. A read error may explain this, as a much larger clone is one base away. This chain uses TRBV29-1 with TRBJ2-3, with D unresolved. The CDR3 length is 12 residues. Germline V gene data show CDR1 as SQVTM and CDR2 as ANQGSEA. The V end lost 4 bases, the J end lost 1 base, and 6 bases lay between the germline ends. In DNA form, the CDR3 reads TGCAGCGTTGGCTCGGGCACAGATACGCAGTATTTT. This encodes CSVGSGTDTQYF.

There are many counts of this clonotype. The chain combines TRBV5-6 with TRBJ2-1; TRBD1 agrees at 12 bases. V shed 2 bases, J shed 9 bases, and the junction held 6 bases outside the gene matches. Germline CDR1 and CDR2: SGHDT and YYEEEE. The CDR3 length is 15 residues. CDR3 bases: TGTGCCAGCAGCTTTCCGGGACAGGGGGCATCTGAGCAGTTCTTC. This translates into CASSFPGQGASEQFF.

The chain links TRBV4-3 to TRBJ2-1; TRBD2 matches at 11 bases. The CDR3 is made up of 16 amino acids. CDR1 is LGHNA, CDR2 YSLEER, per germline. V lost 5 bases, J lost 5 bases, and 8 bases stayed unmatched. The CDR3 DNA follows: TGCGCCAGCAGCAAGTCGCTAGCGGGGGGCCACAATGAGCAGTTCTTC. This codes for CASSKSLAGGHNEQFF.

A remark on this clonotype: This may stem from a read error, because a much larger clone lies one nucleotide away. The chain uses TRBV5-1 and TRBJ2-7; 9 bases agree with TRBD2. CDR1 and CDR2 from the germline V gene are SGHRS and YFSETQ. The CDR3 is 13 residues long. Here the CDR3 reads CASNPIAGDEQCF. The CDR3 coding sequence is TGCGCCAGCAATCCAATAGCGGGAGACGAGCAGTGCTTC.

There are many counts of this clonotype. The rearrangement links TRBV5-3 to TRBJ1-2; no clear D gene. TRBV5-3 is noted as an ORF with a role that remains uncertain. The length of the CDR3 is 13 residues. V was pared by 0 bases and J by 6 bases, with 9 bases between. CDR3 sequence: CARSLAFVDGYTF. CDR3 coding DNA: TGTGCCAGAAGCTTGGCCTTCGTAGATGGCTACACCTTC.

This clonotype was detected many times. The chain links TRBV5-6 to TRBJ1-5, with TRBD1 matching over 7 bases. This CDR3 contains 15 residues. The junction had 4 bases not matched to a gene; V was cut back by 4 bases and J by 0 bases. The V gene's germline CDR1 is SGHDT and CDR2 YYEEEE. The CDR3 spells CASSLGQLSNQPQHF. In nucleotides, the CDR3 is TGTGCCAGCAGCCTGGGACAGCTTAGCAATCAGCCCCAGCATTTT.

On this clonotype: A much larger clone lies a single base off, so this may be a read error. The CDR3 reads CASSSEAGTGRPDTQYF. The DNA for the CDR3 is TGTGCCAGCAGCTCCGAAGCCGGGACAGGGAGGCCAGATACGCAGTATTTT. The gene calls are TRBV7-9 and TRBJ2-3; 9 bases are shared with TRBD1. The V and J ends lost 4 bases and 4 bases, in that order; junction bases with no gene match: 12. The CDR3 loop spans 17 amino acids. In germline, CDR1 is SEHNR, CDR2 FQNEAQ (reference sequence).

This clonotype was seen ten or more times. The J gene is TRBJ2-2, the V gene TRBV20-1; maybe TRBD2 (6 bases). This CDR3 spans 15 amino acids. CDR1 is DFQATT and CDR2 is SNEGSKA in the germline V gene (reference sequence). The ends were cut back, 6 bases at V and 7 bases at J, with 21 bases in the middle. The DNA for the CDR3 is TGCAGTGCCAGAAGTGGCGGGATCCGCGGCGGGGAGCTGTTTTTT. Its protein product is CSARSGGIRGGELFF.

In its sample, this clonotype was seen many times. V and J are TRBV29-1 and TRBJ2-3; 8 bases agree with TRBD2. V shed 5 bases and J 0 bases; nucleotides not matched to a gene: 7. Germline V gene data show CDR1 as SQVTM and CDR2 as ANQGSEA. The CDR3 has 15 residues. The CDR3 DNA is TGCAGCGTTCCGGGACTAGGAGTAAGCACAGATACGCAGTATTTT. Its translation: CSVPGLGVSTDTQYF.

In this sample, this clonotype turned up many times. The J gene is TRBJ1-3, the V gene TRBV28; unclear D gene. Germline assignment: CDR1 MDHEN and CDR2 SYDVKM. The CDR3 sequence is 15 residues long. Trimming left V 2 bases short and J 8 bases short, with 16 bases between. CDR3 loop: CASSLVGPGQDTIYF. The CDR3 bases are TGTGCCAGCAGTTTAGTAGGTCCGGGCCAGGACACCATATATTTT.

This clonotype was counted at least ten times. This sequence joins TRBV5-1 and TRBJ2-1; 14 nucleotides match TRBD2. CDR3 length: 17 residues. The V gene's germline CDR1 is SGHRS and CDR2 YFSETQ. V was clipped by 4 bases and J by 4 bases; unmatched bases: 7. CDR3 region: CASSPGLAGARYNEQFF. CDR3 DNA: TGCGCCAGCAGCCCGGGACTAGCGGGGGCGAGGTACAATGAGCAGTTCTTC.

In this sample, this clonotype turned up a few times. The chain uses TRBV5-6 and TRBJ2-6; D is unresolved. CDR3 length equals 18 residues. Trimming stripped 4 bases from V and 4 bases from J, with 21 bases between. Per germline, CDR1 SGHDT and CDR2 YYEEEE. The CDR3 loop reads CASSQPGPLEVGANVLTF. CDR3 nucleotide sequence: TGTGCCAGCAGCCAACCCGGCCCGCTCGAGGTAGGGGCCAACGTCCTGACTTTC.

In its sample, this clonotype was seen many times. V gene TRBV12-3 or TRBV12-4 combines with J gene TRBJ2-7; D perhaps matches TRBD1 (6 bases). Trimming took off 7 bases at V and 3 bases at J, with 13 bases between the two ends. The CDR3 consists of 13 residues. The CDR3 sequence is CASTTSDSYEQYF. The CDR3 region has the DNA TGTGCCAGCACTACATCGGACAGCTACGAGCAGTACTTC.

This clonotype has a count of ten or more. V and J are TRBV7-8 and TRBJ2-2; 10 bases are shared with TRBD2. V trimming: 5 bases; J trimming: 3 bases; junction bases outside the gene matches: 12. The CDR3 is 18 amino acids. In germline, CDR1 is SGHVS, CDR2 FQNEAQ. The CDR3 DNA is TGTGCCAGCAGCGCAAGACGGACTAGCGGACGGGACACCGGGGAGCTGTTTTTT. Encoded protein: CASSARRTSGRDTGELFF. Together with reference TRBV7-8 and TRBJ2-2, the CDR3 gives the full variable domain: GAGVSQSPRYKVAKRGQDVALRCDPISGHVSLFWYQQALGQGPEFLTYFQNEAQLDKSGLPSDRFFAERPEGSVSTLKIQRTQQEDSAVYLCASSARRTSGRDTGELFFGEGSRLTVL.